This entry lists 21 T cell receptor beta chains sequenced from one sample in a study of T-cell memory formation after mild COVID-19. TCRdb passed the 5' RACE reads through MiXCR, listing each CDR3 protein once. In the table there are 200,000 or so distinct CDR3 sequences, approximately 16% of which are singletons. Sequencing was performed on PBMCs or a T cell subset sorted from them (not recorded which). These receptors came from an adult woman who had mild COVID-19 (a few samples of this study predate the infection). Cell type and time point are not known.

This clonotype turned up a few times. This chain joins TRBV7-9 and TRBJ1-1, with D possibly being TRBD1 (5 bases). Trimming stripped 5 bases from V and 4 bases from J, with 14 bases between. Germline CDR1 and CDR2: SEHNR and FQNEAQ (reference sequence). This CDR3 is 14 amino acids long. The CDR3 is CASSPTEGSTEAFF. In DNA form, the CDR3 reads TGTGCCAGCAGCCCTACTGAGGGGAGCACTGAAGCTTTCTTT.

This clonotype was observed a handful of times. This chain joins TRBV5-1 and TRBJ2-7, with 7 bases lining up with TRBD1. The CDR3 spans 14 residues. V gave up 2 bases and J gave up 6 bases; unmatched junction bases: 8. Germline assignment: CDR1 SGHRS and CDR2 YFSETQ. The CDR3, as DNA: TGCGCCAGCAGCTTCGGACAGGCCGAAGCCGAGCAGTACTTC. Translating it yields CASSFGQAEAEQYF. Full variable domain (remainder filled in from reference TRBV5-1 and TRBJ2-7): KAGVTQTPRYLIKTRGQQVTLSCSPISGHRSVSWYQQTPGQGLQFLFEYFSETQRNKGNFPGRFSGRQFSNSRSEMNVSTLELGDSALYLCASSFGQAEAEQYFGPGTRLTVT.

This clonotype was counted a few times. This rearrangement joins TRBV7-2 to TRBJ1-4; D is unresolved. This CDR3 is 15 amino acids long. The germline V and J ends were trimmed by 0 bases and 1 base, with 6 bases remaining between them. Germline V gene lookup returns CDR1 SGHTA and CDR2 FQGNSA. CDR3 in amino acids: CASSLARGTNEKLFF. The CDR3 DNA sequence: TGTGCCAGCAGCTTAGCCCGGGGAACTAATGAAAAACTGTTTTTT.

The V and J genes are TRBV20-1 and TRBJ1-4, with TRBD1 matching 7 bases. V trimming: 6 bases; J trimming: 2 bases; junction bases outside the gene matches: 9. This CDR3 is built from 15 residues. Germline CDR1 reads DFQATT; CDR2 reads SNEGSKA (reference sequence). CDR3 DNA sequence: TGCAGTGCCCCAGACAGGGTTGTCACTAATGAAAAACTGTTTTTT. Its translation: CSAPDRVVTNEKLFF.

V and J are TRBV24-1 and TRBJ2-7; D unclear. V shed 2 bases and J shed 0 bases, with 10 bases lying between them. This CDR3 has 15 amino acids. Germline-derived CDR1 and CDR2 are KGHDR and SFDVKD. The CDR3 spells CATSDSTGRSYEQYF. The CDR3 nucleotides read TGTGCCACCAGTGATTCGACTGGACGCTCCTACGAGCAGTACTTC.

The table lists this clonotype with a few counts. The CDR3 reads CASLIETVSYEQYF. Written as DNA, the CDR3 is TGTGCCAGCTTGATCGAGACAGTCAGCTACGAGCAGTACTTC. The V gene is TRBV2, the J gene TRBJ2-7, with D possibly being TRBD1 (5 bases). V was trimmed by 8 bases and J by 3 bases, leaving 17 bases between them. The V gene's germline CDR1 is SNHLY and CDR2 FYNNEI. The CDR3 spans 14 residues.

Notes on this clonotype: The junction and the germline gene differ at one end; a read error may be behind it. V gene TRBV7-8 combines with J gene TRBJ2-3; 9 bases map to TRBD1. CDR3 length: 16 residues. Germline CDR1 is SGHVS and CDR2 is FQNEAQ. The DNA for the CDR3 is TGTGCCAGCAGCCACAGGGACAGGGTTAGATATCATGGAGAGAATTTT. It yields the protein CASSHRDRVRYHGENF.

The chain combines TRBV7-9 with TRBJ2-3; D might be TRBD2 (5 bases). V gave up 5 bases and J gave up 4 bases, with 22 bases separating them. Germline CDR1 SEHNR, CDR2 FQNEAQ (reference sequence). The CDR3 consists of 17 residues. The CDR3 loop is CASSPTPIASRADTQYF. In DNA, the CDR3 is TGTGCCAGCAGCCCAACACCTATAGCGTCCCGGGCAGATACGCAGTATTTT. Variable domain in full (rest from reference TRBV7-9 and TRBJ2-3): DTGVSQNPRHKITKRGQNVTFRCDPISEHNRLYWYRQTLGQGPEFLTYFQNEAQLEKSRLLSDRFSAERPKGSFSTLEIQRTEQGDSAMYLCASSPTPIASRADTQYFGPGTRLTVL.

The rearrangement joins TRBV14 to TRBJ2-1; D gene unclear. The V gene lost 4 bases and the J gene lost 10 bases, with 17 bases spanning the gap. CDR3 size: 14 residues. CDR1 and CDR2 from the germline V gene are SGHDN and FVKESK. The CDR3 reads CASSPHPVRREQFF. The CDR3 DNA reads TGTGCCAGCAGCCCCCACCCGGTCCGACGAGAGCAGTTCTTC.

V is TRBV20-1 and J is TRBJ2-5, with no clear D. Between the trimmed V and J ends, which lost 1 base and 2 bases, there was a span of 14 bases. The CDR3 consists of 15 residues. Per the germline V gene, CDR1 is DFQATT and CDR2 is SNEGSKA (reference sequence). CDR3 bases: TGCAGTGCTAGAGTCGTCGTGGGTCAGCAAGAGACCCAGTACTTC. The encoded protein is CSARVVVGQQETQYF.

The rearrangement uses TRBV3-1 and TRBJ2-5, with a tentative D call TRBD2 (6 bases). The germline V gene encodes CDR1 LGHDT and CDR2 YNNKEL (reference sequence). This CDR3 has 15 amino acids. With 1 base removed from V and 4 bases from J, the gap between germline ends came to 13 bases. CDR3 protein: CASSQGTGEGETQYF. CDR3 nucleotide sequence: TGTGCCAGCAGCCAAGGCACGGGGGAAGGAGAGACCCAGTACTTC.

The gene calls are TRBV18 and TRBJ2-7, with D unresolved. Trimming took 2 bases from V and 2 from J, leaving 7 bases between them. This CDR3 is 13 amino acids long. CDR1 KGHSH and CDR2 LQKENI come from the germline V gene. This CDR3 is CASSPAVPYEQYF. CDR3 DNA sequence: TGTGCCAGCTCACCAGCAGTCCCCTACGAGCAGTACTTC.

The V call is TRBV6-2 or TRBV6-3, the J call TRBJ2-4; D uncertain. This CDR3 has 13 amino acids. Trimming shortened V by 5 bases and J by 10 bases, and 15 bases separated the two germline ends. Per the germline V gene, CDR1 is MNHEY and CDR2 is SVGEGT. Here the CDR3 DNA reads TGTGCCAGCAGTCACCCCCATCTGGAGATTCAGTACTTC. It yields the protein CASSHPHLEIQYF.

This clonotype occurred a few times. The rearrangement uses TRBV12-3 or TRBV12-4 and TRBJ2-2; tentatively, D is TRBD1 (6 bases). The V end lost 3 bases, the J end lost 4 bases, and 9 bases lay between the germline ends. The CDR3 totals 14 residues. CDR3 sequence (DNA): TGTGCCAGCAGTTTCAGGGGACCCACCGGGGAGCTGTTTTTT. It specifies CASSFRGPTGELFF.

This chain joins TRBV18 and TRBJ2-5, with D perhaps matching TRBD2 (6 bases). The germline V gene has CDR1 KGHSH and CDR2 LQKENI. The CDR3 loop spans 13 amino acids. Trimming took off 6 bases at V and 6 bases at J, with 14 bases between the two ends. DNA for the CDR3: TGTGCCAGCTCCCTACGGGACTCTCAGACCCAGTACTTC. It yields the protein CASSLRDSQTQYF.

The chain's CDR3 is CASSLVGQGANSPLHF. CDR3 DNA: TGCGCCAGCAGCTTGGTGGGACAGGGGGCTAATTCACCCCTCCACTTT. J is TRBJ1-6 and V is TRBV5-1; 12 bases map to TRBD1. CDR3 length: 16 residues. V gave up 0 bases and J gave up 6 bases; unmatched junction bases: 1. Per the germline V gene, CDR1 is SGHRS and CDR2 is YFSETQ.

The chain recombines TRBV20-1 with TRBJ2-3; no clear D. CDR1 is DFQATT and CDR2 is SNEGSKA in the germline V gene (reference sequence). There are 14 residues in the CDR3. The V end was cut by 6 bases, the J end by 0 bases, with 13 bases between. CDR3 nucleotides: TGCAGTGCCACCGAAGCGCGTAGCACAGATACGCAGTATTTT. Its protein is CSATEARSTDTQYF.

This clonotype was observed a handful of times. V and J are TRBV7-9 and TRBJ2-1; D uncertain. The ends were cut back, 1 base at V and 9 bases at J, with 10 bases in the middle. CDR1 is SEHNR, CDR2 FQNEAQ, per germline (reference sequence). The CDR3 has 13 residues. The CDR3 sequence is CASSLGGNGEQFF. For the CDR3, the DNA is TGTGCCAGCAGCTTAGGAGGTAACGGTGAGCAGTTCTTC.

This clonotype was observed a few times. The V and J genes are TRBV7-9 and TRBJ2-7; 10 nucleotides agree with TRBD1. Germline CDR1 reads SEHNR; CDR2 reads FQNEAQ (reference sequence). The V gene end was trimmed by 0 bases and the J gene end by 3 bases; junction bases not matched to a gene: 2. The length of the CDR3 is 15 residues. This chain's CDR3 is CASSLAGQGSYEQYF. The CDR3 coding sequence is TGTGCCAGCAGCTTAGCGGGACAGGGGAGCTACGAGCAGTACTTC.

This chain connects TRBV15 to TRBJ1-1, with D unresolved. Germline V CDR1 and CDR2: LNHNV, YYDKDF (reference sequence). V lost 6 bases and J 4 bases, leaving 12 bases between the germline ends. The CDR3 is 13 residues long. The CDR3, as DNA: TGTGCCACCAGTCAGGTTTCGTCCACTGAAGCTTTCTTT. The encoded protein is CATSQVSSTEAFF.

The chain links TRBV20-1 to TRBJ2-7, with 8 bases lining up with TRBD2. V dropped 0 bases and J dropped 5; count of bases not matched to a gene: 6. The germline V gene encodes CDR1 DFQATT and CDR2 SNEGSKA (reference sequence). The CDR3 has 14 amino acids. The CDR3 reads CSARDPGGANEQYF. The CDR3 DNA reads TGCAGTGCTAGAGATCCGGGGGGGGCCAACGAGCAGTACTTC.